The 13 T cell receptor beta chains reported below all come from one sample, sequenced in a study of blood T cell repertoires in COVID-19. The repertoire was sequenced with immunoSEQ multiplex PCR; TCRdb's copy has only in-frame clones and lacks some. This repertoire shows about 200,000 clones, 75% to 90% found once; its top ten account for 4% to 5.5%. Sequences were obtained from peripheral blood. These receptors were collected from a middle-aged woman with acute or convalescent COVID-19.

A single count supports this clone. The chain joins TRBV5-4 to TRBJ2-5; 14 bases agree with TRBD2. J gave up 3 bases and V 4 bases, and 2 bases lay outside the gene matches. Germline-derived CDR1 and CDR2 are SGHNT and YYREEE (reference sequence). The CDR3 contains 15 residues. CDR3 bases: TGTGCCAGCAGCAGGGGACTAGCGGGGGAAGAGACCCAGTACTTC. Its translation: CASSRGLAGEETQYF.

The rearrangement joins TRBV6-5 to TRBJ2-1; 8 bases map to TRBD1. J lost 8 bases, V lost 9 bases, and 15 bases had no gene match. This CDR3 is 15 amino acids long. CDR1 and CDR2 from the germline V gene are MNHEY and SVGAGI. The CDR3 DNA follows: TGTGCCAGTCGCCTCCTGGACAGGGAGTTCGATGAGCAGTTCTTC. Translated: CASRLLDREFDEQFF.

CDR3 sequence: CASREGASGLGYTF. Here the CDR3 DNA reads TGTGCCAGTAGGGAGGGGGCGAGCGGTTTAGGCTACACCTTC. The chain combines TRBV19 with TRBJ1-2; the match to TRBD1 covers 7 bases. The CDR3 is 14 amino acids. Trimming at V came to 6 bases and at J to 8 bases, leaving 12 bases not matched to a gene. Germline CDR1 LNHDA, CDR2 SQIVND (reference sequence).

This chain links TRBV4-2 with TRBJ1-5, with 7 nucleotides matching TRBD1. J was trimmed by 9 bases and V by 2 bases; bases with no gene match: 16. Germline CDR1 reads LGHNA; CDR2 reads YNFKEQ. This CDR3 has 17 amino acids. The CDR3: CASSQLLRLQGTAPQHF. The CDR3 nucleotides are TGTGCCAGCAGCCAACTTTTGCGCCTACAGGGGACTGCGCCCCAGCATTTT.

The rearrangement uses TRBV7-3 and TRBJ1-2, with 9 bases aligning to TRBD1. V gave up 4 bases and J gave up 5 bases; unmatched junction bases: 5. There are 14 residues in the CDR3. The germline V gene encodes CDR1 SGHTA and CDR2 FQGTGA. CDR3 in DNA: TGTGCCAGCAGCTCACAGGGGGCCCAGTATGGCTACACCTTC. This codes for CASSSQGAQYGYTF.

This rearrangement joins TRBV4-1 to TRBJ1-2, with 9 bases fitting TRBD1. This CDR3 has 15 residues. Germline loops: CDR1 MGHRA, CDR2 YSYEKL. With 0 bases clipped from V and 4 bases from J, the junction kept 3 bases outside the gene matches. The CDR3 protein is CASSQDPTGGYGYTF. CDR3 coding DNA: TGCGCCAGCAGCCAAGACCCGACAGGGGGCTATGGCTACACCTTC.

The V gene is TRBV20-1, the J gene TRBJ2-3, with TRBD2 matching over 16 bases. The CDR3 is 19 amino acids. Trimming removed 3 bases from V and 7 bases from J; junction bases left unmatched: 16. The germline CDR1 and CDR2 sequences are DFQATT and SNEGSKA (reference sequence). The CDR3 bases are TGCAGTGCTAGTCGCCCGGGACTAGCGGGGGGGCTCCTAGAATATACGCAGTATTTT. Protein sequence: CSASRPGLAGGLLEYTQYF.

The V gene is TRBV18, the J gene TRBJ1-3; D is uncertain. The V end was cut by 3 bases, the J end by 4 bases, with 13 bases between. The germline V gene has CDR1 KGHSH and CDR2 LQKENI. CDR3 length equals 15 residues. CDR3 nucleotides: TGTGCCAGCTCACCTGTCCAGGCCAGAGGAAACACCATATATTTT. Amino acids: CASSPVQARGNTIYF.

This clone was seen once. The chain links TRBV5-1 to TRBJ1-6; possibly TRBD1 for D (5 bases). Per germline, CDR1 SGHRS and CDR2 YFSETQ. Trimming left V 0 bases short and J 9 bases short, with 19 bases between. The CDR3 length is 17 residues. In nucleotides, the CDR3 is TGCGCCAGCAGCTTGGCCACGGGCAGGGACTTTGGTTCACCCCTCCACTTT. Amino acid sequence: CASSLATGRDFGSPLHF.

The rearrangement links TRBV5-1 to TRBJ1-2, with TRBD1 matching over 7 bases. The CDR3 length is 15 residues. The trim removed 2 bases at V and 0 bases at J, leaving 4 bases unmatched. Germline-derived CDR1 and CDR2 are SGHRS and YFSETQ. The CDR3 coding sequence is TGCGCCAGCAGCTTCCCGGGACAGCCTAACTATGGCTACACCTTC. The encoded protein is CASSFPGQPNYGYTF.

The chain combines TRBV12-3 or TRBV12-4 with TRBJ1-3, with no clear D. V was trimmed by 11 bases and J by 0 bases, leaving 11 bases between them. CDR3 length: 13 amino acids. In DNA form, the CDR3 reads TGTGCCCTGCGACGGGTCTCTGGAAACACCATATATTTT. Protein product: CALRRVSGNTIYF.

The CDR3 is CASRREPSGPYNEQFF. Here the CDR3 DNA reads TGCGCCAGCAGGAGGGAACCTAGCGGCCCCTACAATGAGCAGTTCTTC. The chain has TRBV10-2 and TRBJ2-1; 7 bases map to TRBD2. The junction had 10 bases not matched to a gene; V was cut back by 6 bases and J by 2 bases. This CDR3 comprises 16 residues. Germline lookup yields CDR1 WSHSY and CDR2 SAAADI.

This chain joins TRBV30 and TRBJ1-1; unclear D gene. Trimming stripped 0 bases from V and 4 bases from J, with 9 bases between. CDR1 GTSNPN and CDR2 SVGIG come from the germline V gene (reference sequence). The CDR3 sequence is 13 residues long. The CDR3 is CAWSVGPGTEAFF. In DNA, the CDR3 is TGTGCCTGGAGTGTCGGCCCGGGCACTGAAGCTTTCTTT.